This T cell receptor (beta chain) was sequenced during a study of technical replicates of blood from a handful of donors. Produced via immunoSEQ multiplex PCR; TCRdb's table is partial and in-frame only. The table includes about 59,000 clones, around 97% detected once. The CDR3 loop spans 21 amino acids. Deletions cut 4 bases from V and 0 bases from J, with 29 bases between. Per the germline V gene, CDR1 is SGHRS and CDR2 is YFSETQ. Sequencing used T cells isolated from PBMCs. The rearrangement joins TRBV5-1 to TRBJ1-5; a weak D match, TRBD1 (5 bases). The receptor was derived from a human donor in good health. The CDR3: CASSGGHRPDGGTYSNQPQHF. The CDR3 coding sequence is TGCGCCAGCAGCGGAGGACATAGGCCCGACGGAGGGACTTATAGCAATCAGCCCCAGCATTTT. Full variable domain (remainder filled in from reference TRBV5-1 and TRBJ1-5): KAGVTQTPRYLIKTRGQQVTLSCSPISGHRSVSWYQQTPGQGLQFLFEYFSETQRNKGNFPGRFSGRQFSNSRSEMNVSTLELGDSALYLCASSGGHRPDGGTYSNQPQHFGDGTRLSIL.